Listed below are T cell receptor beta chains from one sample, sequenced in a study of T cells after yellow fever vaccination. MiXCR, run by TCRdb on the 5' RACE reads, gives a single entry per CDR3 protein. The repertoire holds approximately 610,000 distinct CDR3 sequences, with 17% as singletons. The source was PBMCs, collected 5 days after the first yellow fever vaccination. The receptors shown here come from a man between 18 and 29 years old who received the YFV17D yellow fever vaccine. Both conserved end residues are part of each CDR3. The D gene is left open where the match is weak. Clone size is stated in some rows and not others, as once, few, many or a class when expanded.

D gene: .
V gene: TRBV6-1
J gene: TRBJ2-4
clone size: few
CDR3 DNA: TGTGCCAGCATGGGGGGGCCAACCAAAAACATTCAGTACTTC
CDR3 protein: CASMGGPTKNIQYF

D gene: TRBD2
V gene: TRBV9
J gene: TRBJ2-3
clone size: few
CDR3 DNA: TGTGCCAGCAGCACTTGGACTAGCGGGGGCACAGATACGCAGTATTTT
CDR3 protein: CASSTWTSGGTDTQYF

D gene: .
V gene: TRBV9
J gene: TRBJ2-2
clone size: .
CDR3 DNA: TGTGCCAGCAGCACGATTCCTAGGCGGACCGGGGAGCTGTTTTTT
CDR3 protein: CASSTIPRRTGELFF

D gene: .
V gene: TRBV6-2/TRBV6-3
J gene: TRBJ1-4
clone size: many
CDR3 DNA: TGTGCCAGCAGTCCCGCGGATGAAAAACTGTTTTTT
CDR3 protein: CASSPADEKLFF

D gene: .
V gene: TRBV11-2
J gene: TRBJ1-2
clone size: few
CDR3 DNA: TGTGCCAGCGGATTTTCAGAGGAGAACTCCTATGGCTACACCTTC
CDR3 protein: CASGFSEENSYGYTF

D gene: .
V gene: TRBV29-1
J gene: TRBJ2-1
clone size: few
CDR3 DNA: TGCAGCGTTGAAGATCTAGTCCCAGATTACAATGAGCAGTTCTTC
CDR3 protein: CSVEDLVPDYNEQFF

D gene: .
V gene: TRBV5-1
J gene: TRBJ2-7
clone size: .
CDR3 DNA: TGCGCCAGCAGCGGCCGGGCCCCCGCCTACGAGCAGTACTTC
CDR3 protein: CASSGRAPAYEQYF

D gene: .
V gene: TRBV10-3
J gene: TRBJ2-4
clone size: .
CDR3 DNA: TGTGCCATCAGTGGGGGGGGCTCGGAAAACATTCAGTACTTC
CDR3 protein: CAISGGGSENIQYF

D gene: .
V gene: TRBV6-5
J gene: TRBJ1-2
clone size: few
CDR3 DNA: TGTGCCAGCAGTTACTCGTTCGGAGGGGTTAGTGGCTACACCTTC
CDR3 protein: CASSYSFGGVSGYTF

D gene: .
V gene: TRBV11-1
J gene: TRBJ2-7
clone size: .
CDR3 DNA: TGTGCCAGCAGCTTAGCCCCAGGGACAACCTACGAGCAGTACTTC
CDR3 protein: CASSLAPGTTYEQYF

D gene: .
V gene: TRBV5-6
J gene: TRBJ1-1
clone size: .
CDR3 DNA: TGTGCCAGCAGCTGGAAGCGGACGGATCGGTGGTCTCGAACTGAAGCTTTCTTT
CDR3 protein: CASSWKRTDRWSRTEAFF

D gene: .
V gene: TRBV5-6
J gene: TRBJ1-4
clone size: .
CDR3 DNA: TGTGCCAGCAGCTTGGTCGGCAGACTAAATGAAAAACTGTTTTTT
CDR3 protein: CASSLVGRLNEKLFF

D gene: TRBD2
V gene: TRBV10-3
J gene: TRBJ2-7
clone size: .
CDR3 DNA: TGTGCCATCAGGGAAACCCCTCAAGCGGGGTCGAGGGAGCAGTACTTC
CDR3 protein: CAIRETPQAGSREQYF

D gene: TRBD2
V gene: TRBV4-3
J gene: TRBJ2-7
clone size: .
CDR3 DNA: TGCGCCAGCAGCCAAGCCCCGGGGGGGCCCTACGAGCAGTACTTC
CDR3 protein: CASSQAPGGPYEQYF

D gene: .
V gene: TRBV5-1
J gene: TRBJ1-1
clone size: .
CDR3 DNA: TGCGCCAGCAGCTTTACAGGGCCGAACACTGAAGCTTTCTTT
CDR3 protein: CASSFTGPNTEAFF

D gene: .
V gene: TRBV6-2/TRBV6-3
J gene: TRBJ2-3
clone size: few
CDR3 DNA: TGTGCCAGCTCCGCGGTTGTAGATACGCAGTATTTT
CDR3 protein: CASSAVVDTQYF

D gene: .
V gene: TRBV6-5
J gene: TRBJ1-6
clone size: .
CDR3 DNA: TGTGCCAGCAGTTACTCGACCGGGGTCAGTGGTAATTCACCCCTCCACTTT
CDR3 protein: CASSYSTGVSGNSPLHF

D gene: .
V gene: TRBV29-1
J gene: TRBJ2-5
clone size: few
CDR3 DNA: TGCAGCGTTGTTTGCCCCCCGCAAGAGACCCAGTACTTC
CDR3 protein: CSVVCPPQETQYF

D gene: TRBD2
V gene: TRBV6-1
J gene: TRBJ2-3
clone size: few
CDR3 DNA: TGTGCCAGCATGGCTGGACTAGCGGTCACAGATACGCAGTATTTT
CDR3 protein: CASMAGLAVTDTQYF

D gene: .
V gene: TRBV7-2
J gene: TRBJ2-1
clone size: .
CDR3 DNA: TGTGCCAGCAGCCCCGGCTTAGGTGAGCAGTTCTTC
CDR3 protein: CASSPGLGEQFF

D gene: TRBD1
V gene: TRBV12-3/TRBV12-4
J gene: TRBJ2-1
clone size: few
CDR3 DNA: TGTGCCAGCAGTTTCTGGGCAGGGGGCTTCCCCAATGAGCAGTTCTTC
CDR3 protein: CASSFWAGGFPNEQFF

D gene: TRBD1
V gene: TRBV3-1
J gene: TRBJ2-5
clone size: few
CDR3 DNA: TGTGCCAGCAGCCATTCCGGGACAGGGGTGGGGGAGACCCAGTACTTC
CDR3 protein: CASSHSGTGVGETQYF

D gene: .
V gene: TRBV5-4
J gene: TRBJ2-3
clone size: .
CDR3 DNA: TGTGCCAGCAGCACCGGGGTGGAATCGGATACGCAGTATTTT
CDR3 protein: CASSTGVESDTQYF

D gene: .
V gene: TRBV28
J gene: TRBJ2-1
clone size: few
CDR3 DNA: TGTGCCAGCAGTTTATTAGCCCTAGCAAGCGATGAGCAGTTCTTC
CDR3 protein: CASSLLALASDEQFF

D gene: .
V gene: TRBV3-1
J gene: TRBJ2-3
clone size: .
CDR3 DNA: TGTGCCAGCAGCCAAAGGCCCCTAGCGCTTGGAGATACGCAGTATTTT
CDR3 protein: CASSQRPLALGDTQYF

D gene: .
V gene: TRBV20-1
J gene: TRBJ2-7
clone size: .
CDR3 DNA: TGCAGTGCTAGGTACGGCAGGCTCTACGAGCAGTACTTC
CDR3 protein: CSARYGRLYEQYF

D gene: TRBD2
V gene: TRBV7-2
J gene: TRBJ2-3
clone size: many
CDR3 DNA: TGTGCCAGCAGCTTCTGGGTAGCGGGGAGCACAGATACGCAGTATTTT
CDR3 protein: CASSFWVAGSTDTQYF

D gene: .
V gene: TRBV6-2/TRBV6-3
J gene: TRBJ2-1
clone size: .
CDR3 DNA: TGTGCCAGCAGTTACGGGGAATATGAGCAGTTCTTC
CDR3 protein: CASSYGEYEQFF

D gene: .
V gene: TRBV20-1
J gene: TRBJ2-1
clone size: many
CDR3 DNA: TGCAGTGCTATGAGGGGTACCTACAATGAGCAGTTCTTC
CDR3 protein: CSAMRGTYNEQFF

D gene: .
V gene: TRBV3-1
J gene: TRBJ1-2
clone size: few
CDR3 DNA: TGTGCCAGCAGCCAAGTCAACGTAGCGGCCCAGGGCGGCTACACCTTC
CDR3 protein: CASSQVNVAAQGGYTF